This TCR beta chain was observed in a study of blood T cell repertoires in COVID-19. Across the study: COVID-19 samples from acute and convalescent phases originated in the United States, Italy and Spain. Sources were T cells, B-cell-depleted T cells, or PBMCs; the material itself was cDNA or gDNA.

Per the original data handling: Reference gene primer amplification yielded estimated nucleated cell counts. The assay was immunoSEQ multiplex PCR, and TCRdb's table has in-frame clones only and misses some. V, J and clone size were drawn from that table, and D and trimming were deduced from the DNA. Of 250,000 to 350,000 clones in the sample, roughly 87% were seen once. The ends were cut back, 2 bases at V and 8 bases at J, with 4 bases in the middle. In germline, CDR1 is SQVTM, CDR2 ANQGSEA. CDR3 length: 10 residues. The chain joins TRBV29-1 to TRBJ2-1; D remains ambiguous. The TCR comes from a man younger than 35 with active or convalescent COVID-19. Material: peripheral blood. The CDR3 sequence: CSVEFYEQFF. CDR3 nucleotides: TGCAGCGTTGAATTCTATGAGCAGTTCTTC.